The subject of this entry is one TCR beta chain. Antigen specificity is unknown. The data were obtained in a study of T cell responses to AZD1222 COVID-19 vaccine. Study-wide background: Second doses were pooled across both intervals (about 4 or about 12 weeks). Regarding the study as a whole: Baseline serostatus was positive in only a handful of AZD1222 recipients. The study found Spike-specific TCR breadth and depth rose after two AZD1222 doses.

Trimming cost V 0 bases and J 1 base, with 4 bases left between them. The germline V gene has CDR1 KGHSY and CDR2 FQNENV. The length of the CDR3 is 14 residues. Only in-frame clones appear in the TCRdb table, and some are missing; sequencing was by immunoSEQ multiplex PCR. The profile shows roughly 100,000 clones, roughly 90% of them singletons. The sample consisted of peripheral blood, taken on day 0 of AZD1222 vaccination. This clonotype originated in an adult in good health. The rearrangement uses TRBV16 and TRBJ1-5; no clear D. The CDR3 sequence is CASSQSGSNQPQHF. CDR3 sequence (DNA): TGTGCCAGCAGCCAATCGGGCAGCAATCAGCCCCAGCATTTT.